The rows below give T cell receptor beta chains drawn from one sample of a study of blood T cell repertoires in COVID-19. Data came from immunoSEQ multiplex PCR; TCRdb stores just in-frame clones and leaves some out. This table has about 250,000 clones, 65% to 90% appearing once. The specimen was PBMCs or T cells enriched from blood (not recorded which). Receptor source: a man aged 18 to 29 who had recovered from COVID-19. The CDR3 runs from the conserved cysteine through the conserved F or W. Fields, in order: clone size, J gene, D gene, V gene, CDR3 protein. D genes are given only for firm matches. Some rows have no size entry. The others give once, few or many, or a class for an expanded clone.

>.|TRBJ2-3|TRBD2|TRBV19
CASSIGEGTFGDTQYF
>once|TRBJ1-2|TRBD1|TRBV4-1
CASRQGQGRGNYGYTF
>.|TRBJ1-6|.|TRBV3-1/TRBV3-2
CASSQGHYNSPLHF
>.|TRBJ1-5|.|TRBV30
CAWSPLDSNQPQHF
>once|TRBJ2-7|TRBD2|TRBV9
CASSVGPAGGTYEQYF
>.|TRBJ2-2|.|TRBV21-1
CASSKGTGTSGSSVDTGELFF
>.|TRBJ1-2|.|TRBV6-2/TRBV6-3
CASSYQATYGYTF
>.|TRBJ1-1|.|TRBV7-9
CASSRNPGRMNTEAFF
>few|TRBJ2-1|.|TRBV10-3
CAISGGPVLSYNEQFF
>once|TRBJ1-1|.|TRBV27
CASRRGGGTEAFF
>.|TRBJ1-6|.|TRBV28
CASRSTGRDSPLHF
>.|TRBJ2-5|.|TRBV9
CASSVSDYQETQYF
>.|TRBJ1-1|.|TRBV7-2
CASSLGAGVYTEAFF
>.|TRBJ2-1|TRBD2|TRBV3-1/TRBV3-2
CASSQGFEVVTSGPRNEQFF
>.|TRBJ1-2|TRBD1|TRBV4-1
CASSRDRGPYGYTF
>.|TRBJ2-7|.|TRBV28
CASSLPRREGEYF
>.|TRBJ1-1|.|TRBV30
CAWGQRNTEAFF
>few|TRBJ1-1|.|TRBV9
CASTSDSWNTEAFF
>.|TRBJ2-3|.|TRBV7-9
CASSGTGTLPTDTQYF
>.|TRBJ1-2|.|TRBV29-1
CSVEDARVSGYTF
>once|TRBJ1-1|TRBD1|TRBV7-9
CASSVQGGNTEAFF
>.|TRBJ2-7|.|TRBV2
CASSVGTGISYEQYF
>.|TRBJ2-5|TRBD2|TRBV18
CASSPWTSGVETQYF
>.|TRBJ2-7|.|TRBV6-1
CASSDAQGGLYEQYF
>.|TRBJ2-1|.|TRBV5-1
CASNRDTNYNEQFF
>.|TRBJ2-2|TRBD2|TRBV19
CASRVTSGSAGELFF
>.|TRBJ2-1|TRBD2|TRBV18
CASSTGLASVNEQFF
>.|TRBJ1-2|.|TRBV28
CASSLSAGLNYGYTF
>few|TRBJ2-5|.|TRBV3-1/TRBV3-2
CASSQVYGSGETQYF
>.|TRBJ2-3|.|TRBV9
CASSVELRDTQYF
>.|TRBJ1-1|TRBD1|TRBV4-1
CASSQVTGQTTFF
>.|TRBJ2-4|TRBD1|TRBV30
CAWALAGGNIQYF
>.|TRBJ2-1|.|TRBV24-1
CATSDSRYNEQFF
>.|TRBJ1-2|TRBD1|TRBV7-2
CASSLVGGQNYGYTF
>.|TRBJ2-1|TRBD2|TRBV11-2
CASSGWMGLAGVGDEQFF
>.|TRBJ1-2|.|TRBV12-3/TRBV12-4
CASSLALYGGYTF
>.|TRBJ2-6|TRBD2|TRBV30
CAWSVTGEGAGANVLTF
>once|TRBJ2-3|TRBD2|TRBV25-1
CAAGGAASTDTQYF
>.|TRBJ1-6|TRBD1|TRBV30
CAWSATGQGYNSPLHF
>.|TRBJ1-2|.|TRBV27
CASSPAPRFGYTF
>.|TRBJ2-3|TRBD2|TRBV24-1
CATSLAGGSADTQYF
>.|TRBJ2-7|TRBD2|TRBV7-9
CATSRASGTSRWEQYF
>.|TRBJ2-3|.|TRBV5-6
CASSYPGVTDTQYF
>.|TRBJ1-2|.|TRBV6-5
CASSYYRQENGYTF
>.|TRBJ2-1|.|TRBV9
CASSVVGSSYNEQFF
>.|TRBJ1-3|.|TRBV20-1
CSASDDSSGNTIYF
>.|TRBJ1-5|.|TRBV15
CATSRWLGGDSPQHF
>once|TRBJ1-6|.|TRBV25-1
CASRRGTDSPLHF
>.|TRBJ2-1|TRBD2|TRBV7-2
CASSLRLADDYNEQFF
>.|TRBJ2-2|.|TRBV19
CASSIDIESNTGELFF
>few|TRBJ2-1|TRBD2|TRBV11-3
CASSSRTSGGANEQFF
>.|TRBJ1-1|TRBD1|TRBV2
CASSEGQGEAFF
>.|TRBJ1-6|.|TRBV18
CASSPPAGHNSPLHF
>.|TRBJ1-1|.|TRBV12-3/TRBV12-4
CASSPGTDTEAFF
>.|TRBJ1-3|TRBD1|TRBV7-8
CASSLKGAAGNTIYF
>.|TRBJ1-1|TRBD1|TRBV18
CASSPGDRNTEAFF
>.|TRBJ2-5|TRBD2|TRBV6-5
CASSYFGTSGETQYF
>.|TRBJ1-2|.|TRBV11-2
CASSLDGVSRYGYTF
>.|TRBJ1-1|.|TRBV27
CASSLSVRRVYTEAFF